The next 15 T cell receptor beta chains were all read from a single sample in a study of Graves' ophthalmopathy and Graves' hyperthyroidism. Investigators amplified TCR beta CDR3 regions from RNA transcripts. The library came from an HTBI-primed first-round RT-PCR and a second-round multiplex PCR. TCRdb re-derived calls from the multiplex PCR reads in MiXCR, one entry per CDR3 protein. The repertoire holds about 400,000 distinct CDR3 sequences, with 15% to 17% as singletons. Sequenced: peripheral blood. Source of these receptors: a young woman with stable Graves' hyperthyroidism.

Many counts were recorded for this clonotype. V gene TRBV12-3 or TRBV12-4 combines with J gene TRBJ1-1; D is uncertain. There are 14 residues in the CDR3. V was shortened by 6 bases and J by 0 bases, with 11 bases between the two germline ends. The chain's CDR3 is CASRREGLNTEAFF. CDR3 sequence (DNA): TGTGCCAGCAGGAGGGAAGGGTTGAACACTGAAGCTTTCTTT.

At least ten counts were recorded for this clonotype. This rearrangement joins TRBV5-1 to TRBJ2-7; 7 positions match TRBD1. The CDR3 is 16 residues long. V lost 2 bases and J lost 0; bases outside the gene matches: 8. Germline assignment: CDR1 SGHRS and CDR2 YFSETQ. CDR3 bases: TGCGCCAGCAGCTTCCGGGACAGCATCATCTCCTACGAGCAGTACTTC. Protein: CASSFRDSIISYEQYF.

This clonotype was detected ten times or more. As DNA, the CDR3 is TGTGCCAGCAGTTTAGCTTCAGGAGGTCAGCCCCAGCATTTT. This codes for CASSLASGGQPQHF. V is TRBV12-3 or TRBV12-4 and J is TRBJ1-5, with D hard to call. The CDR3 covers 14 residues. V shed 0 bases and J shed 6 bases, with 9 bases lying between them.

This clonotype was counted many times. It may be a read error: a sequence one base away is much more abundant. The chain employs TRBV12-3 or TRBV12-4 and TRBJ1-2; D is ambiguous. With 1 base removed from V and 4 bases from J, the gap between germline ends came to 4 bases. The CDR3 sequence is 12 residues long. CDR3 sequence: CASSLGTYGYTF. The CDR3 bases are TGTGCCAGCAGTTTAGGGACCTATGGCTACACCTTC.

In this sample, this clonotype turned up many times. The CDR3 sequence is CASSRLDPSNSPLHF. As DNA, the CDR3 is TGTGCCAGCTCACGACTTGACCCCTCTAATTCACCCCTCCACTTT. The chain has TRBV18 and TRBJ1-6; D remains unclear. CDR3 length: 15 residues. Trimming cost V 4 bases and J 6 bases, with 13 bases left between them. Germline-derived CDR1 and CDR2 are KGHSH and LQKENI.

There are many counts of this clonotype. The V and J genes are TRBV5-6 and TRBJ2-5; TRBD2 matches 9 bases. V gave up 0 bases and J gave up 2 bases; unmatched junction bases: 5. Germline CDR1 SGHDT, CDR2 YYEEEE. The CDR3 spans 16 residues. The CDR3, as DNA: TGTGCCAGCAGCTTGGATCCTAGCGGGGTACAAGAGACCCAGTACTTC. This codes for CASSLDPSGVQETQYF.

The chain combines TRBV12-3 or TRBV12-4 with TRBJ1-5, with 8 nucleotides matching TRBD1. This CDR3 has 15 amino acids. The junction had 6 bases not matched to a gene; V was cut back by 5 bases and J by 3 bases. The CDR3 DNA sequence: TGTGCCAGCAGTCACAGGGGGAGGGCCAATCAGCCCCAGCATTTT. Amino acid sequence: CASSHRGRANQPQHF.

J is TRBJ2-5 and V is TRBV9, with TRBD2 matching 12 bases. J was trimmed by 5 bases and V by 4 bases; bases with no gene match: 9. CDR3 size: 16 residues. Germline CDR1 and CDR2: SGDLS and YYNGEE. Here the CDR3 DNA reads TGTGCCAGCAGCCTCACTAGCGGGGGGACCGGGGAGACCCAGTACTTC. Its translation: CASSLTSGGTGETQYF.

This clonotype was counted only a few times. The J gene is TRBJ1-5, the V gene TRBV11-2; 9 nucleotides agree with TRBD1. V trimming: 4 bases; J trimming: 2 bases; junction bases outside the gene matches: 3. Per germline, CDR1 SGHAT and CDR2 FQNNGV. The CDR3 consists of 15 residues. CDR3 sequence (DNA): TGTGCCAGCAGCTCCGGACAGGGGCGCAATCAGCCCCAGCATTTT. This sequence encodes CASSSGQGRNQPQHF.

This clonotype was counted a few times. This chain connects TRBV5-1 to TRBJ2-7; D is uncertain. CDR1 is SGHRS, CDR2 YFSETQ, per germline. V was cut by 0 bases and J by 3 bases, with 10 bases left in between. This CDR3 comprises 14 residues. The CDR3 sequence: CASSLGGGYYEQYF. The CDR3 bases are TGCGCCAGCAGCTTGGGCGGCGGATACTACGAGCAGTACTTC.

In its sample, this clonotype was seen many times. The chain joins TRBV6-5 to TRBJ1-6; no firm D call. Germline V gives CDR1 MNHEY, CDR2 SVGAGI. The V and J ends lost 4 bases and 8 bases respectively, with 12 bases between them. This CDR3 is 14 amino acids long. The CDR3: CASSFGSLHSPLHF. The CDR3 nucleotides read TGTGCCAGCAGTTTCGGGAGTTTACATTCACCCCTCCACTTT.

This clonotype has a count of ten or more. This chain links TRBV5-1 with TRBJ1-1; D is undetermined. The CDR3 loop spans 16 amino acids. V lost 0 bases and J 0 bases, leaving 12 bases between the germline ends. The germline gives CDR1 SGHRS, CDR2 YFSETQ. CDR3: CASSLDGQPMNTEAFF. The CDR3, as DNA: TGCGCCAGCAGCTTGGACGGCCAGCCAATGAACACTGAAGCTTTCTTT.

This clonotype was detected many times. J is TRBJ2-7 and V is TRBV29-1; 10 bases fit TRBD1. The CDR3 length is 13 residues. The germline V gene has CDR1 SQVTM and CDR2 ANQGSEA. The junction had 5 bases not matched to a gene; V was cut back by 6 bases and J by 3 bases. CDR3 coding DNA: TGCAGCGTGGGGGGGACAGGGGTCTACGAGCAGTACTTC. It is translated as CSVGGTGVYEQYF.

This clonotype has a count of ten or more. V is TRBV11-2 and J is TRBJ1-2, with 8 nucleotides matching TRBD1. This CDR3 contains 16 residues. Germline-derived CDR1 and CDR2 are SGHAT and FQNNGV. V lost 1 base, J lost 4 bases, and 8 bases stayed unmatched. The DNA for the CDR3 is TGTGCCAGCAGCTTAGTTTCCGGGACAGGATTCTATGGCTACACCTTC. Translating gives CASSLVSGTGFYGYTF. The whole variable domain, remainder taken from reference TRBV11-2 and TRBJ1-2, is EAGVAQSPRYKIIEKRQSVAFWCNPISGHATLYWYQQILGQGPKLLIQFQNNGVVDDSQLPKDRFSAERLKGVDSTLKIQPAKLEDSAVYLCASSLVSGTGFYGYTFGSGTRLTVV.

The chain carries TRBV27 and TRBJ1-5, with a weak D call TRBD1 (6 bases). The CDR3 is 13 residues long. The V gene lost 6 bases and the J gene lost 5 bases, with 11 bases spanning the gap. The germline V gene has CDR1 MNHEY and CDR2 SMNVEV (reference sequence). The CDR3 nucleotides read TGTGCCAGCAGCGGGCAGGGGCATCAGCCCCAGCATTTT. Amino acid sequence: CASSGQGHQPQHF.